A selection of T cell receptor beta chains follows, all from one sample in a study of identical twins' blood T cells. MiXCR, applied by TCRdb to the 5' RACE reads, yields one record per CDR3 protein. The sample lists a few hundred thousand distinct CDR3 sequences, about 28% occurring once. The source material was PBMCs. Receptors originate from a woman aged 18-49 years in good health. The CDR3 runs from the conserved cysteine through the conserved F or W. Fields, in order: CDR3 DNA, CDR3 protein, V gene, J gene, D gene, clone size. The D gene is left open where the match is weak. The size field is filled for only some rows; it gives once, few, many or a size class.

DNA: TGCAGTTTTCGGCGGTCCACAGATACGCAGTATTTT
CDR3: CSFRRSTDTQYF
V: TRBV20-1
J: TRBJ2-3
D: -
size: -

DNA: TGCAGTGCTAGAGGGCTCCAGGGTGTTGGGGAGCAGTACTTC
CDR3: CSARGLQGVGEQYF
V: TRBV20-1
J: TRBJ2-7
D: -
size: few

DNA: TGTGCCAGCAGTCCAGGGCTGGGCCACACCTTC
CDR3: CASSPGLGHTF
V: TRBV2
J: TRBJ1-2
D: -
size: -

DNA: TGTGCCAGCAGCCTCACGACAGAAATCGGACGGGAGCAGTACTTC
CDR3: CASSLTTEIGREQYF
V: TRBV13
J: TRBJ2-7
D: -
size: few

DNA: TGTGCCAGCAGCCCCGATTCTAGCACAGATACGCAGTATTTT
CDR3: CASSPDSSTDTQYF
V: TRBV7-2
J: TRBJ2-3
D: -
size: few

DNA: TGTGCCAGCAGTTATGCAGGCCATCAGCCCCAGCATTTT
CDR3: CASSYAGHQPQHF
V: TRBV6-2/TRBV6-3
J: TRBJ1-5
D: -
size: many

DNA: TGTGCCAGCAGTTCACCCGGACTAGGGGCCTGGACCGGGGAGCTGTTTTTT
CDR3: CASSSPGLGAWTGELFF
V: TRBV6-2/TRBV6-3
J: TRBJ2-2
D: TRBD2
size: -

DNA: TGCGCCACCGCCCCCTACGAGCAGTACTTC
CDR3: CATAPYEQYF
V: TRBV5-1
J: TRBJ2-7
D: -
size: -

DNA: TGTGCCAGCAGCTCCGACACGAACACTGAAGCTTTCTTT
CDR3: CASSSDTNTEAFF
V: TRBV11-3
J: TRBJ1-1
D: -
size: -

DNA: TGTGCCAGCAGTTTAGGAAGAAACACCGGGGAGCTGTTTTTT
CDR3: CASSLGRNTGELFF
V: TRBV12-3/TRBV12-4
J: TRBJ2-2
D: -
size: many

DNA: TGTGCCAGCAGCCCTCCAACAGATACGCATTATTTT
CDR3: CASSPPTDTHYF
V: TRBV7-9
J: TRBJ2-3
D: -
size: -